This T cell receptor (beta chain) appears in the sequencing data of a study of T-cell reconstitution after alpha-beta-depleted transplantation in children. This clonotype was recorded a few times. The TCRbeta library was prepared with unique molecular identifiers. A single record per CDR3 protein comes from TCRdb applying MiXCR to the PCR reads. The table includes about 540,000 distinct CDR3 sequences, 18% detected once. This TCR was sampled from a human donor who donated a stem cell graft to a child with acute lymphoblastic leukemia. Sequencing was performed on PBMCs from the stem cell graft donor, taken from the stem cell graft.

CDR3 residues: CASSWGTGQQDEQYF. Here the CDR3 DNA reads TGCGCCAGCAGCTGGGGGACCGGCCAACAGGACGAGCAGTACTTC. The rearrangement uses TRBV5-1 and TRBJ2-7; D might be TRBD1 or TRBD2, each matching 5 bases. This CDR3 is 15 amino acids long. The V end lost 3 bases, the J end lost 5 bases, and 18 bases lay between the germline ends. The germline V gene has CDR1 SGHRS and CDR2 YFSETQ.